This record looks at one TCR beta chain sequence and its context. As yet, its antigen is unknown. The data stem from a study of CD8 T cells in Susac syndrome. Study-wide findings and caveats: An acknowledgment was made by the study that its TCR sequencing and HLA analysis involved relatively few individuals.

The V and J ends lost 6 bases and 5 bases respectively, with 14 bases between them. This CDR3 spans 14 amino acids. Germline CDR1 reads ENHRY; CDR2 reads SYGVKD. The RNA, about 0.45 to 1 ug, was put through reverse transcription using random hexamers. With immunoSEQ multiplex PCR, TCR beta CDR3 was amplified across 54 Vbeta and 13 Jbeta. TCRdb called the immunoSEQ multiplex PCR reads again in MiXCR, with one record for every CDR3 protein. The repertoire consists of 95,000 to 150,000 distinct CDR3 sequences, with 96% occurring once and the leading ten covering approximately 0.15%. The sample comprised CD4+ T cells from PBMCs. The chain links TRBV10-3 to TRBJ1-5; D is ambiguous. The clonotype comes from a human donor with Susac syndrome. CDR3 protein: CAIRDEGWHQPQHF. The CDR3 bases are TGTGCCATCAGGGACGAAGGGTGGCATCAGCCCCAGCATTTT.